These 32 T cell receptor beta chains were sequenced from one sample in a study of a mutant IDH1 vaccine in newly diagnosed glioma. Time point of the sample: week 11, during vaccination. Alongside topical imiquimod, each dose of vaccine comprised 300 ug of mutant IDH1 20-mer peptide. Profiling relied on immunoSEQ multiplex PCR, and the TCRdb table lists in-frame clones only, not all of them. Seen here are around 25,000 clones, roughly two thirds observed once, and the top ten hold 11%. Their recognized antigens are unknown. This sample comprised peripheral blood mononuclear cells (PBMCs), obtained from a glioma patient whose treatment included an IDH1 peptide vaccine. Source of these receptors: a man aged 18 to 30 with glioma. Some clones in this sample may be carry-over from other donors' samples.

This clone was found a few times. The chain couples TRBV5-6 to TRBJ1-5, with D unresolved. Looked up from germline, CDR1 is SGHDT and CDR2 is YYEEEE. Trimming cost V 0 bases and J 1 base, with 11 bases left between them. The CDR3 has 16 residues. The CDR3 DNA sequence: TGTGCCAGCAGCTTGGCGGTTGCGGGAAGCAATCAGCCCCAGCATTTT. It encodes CASSLAVAGSNQPQHF.

V is TRBV7-6 and J is TRBJ2-5; D is possibly TRBD1 (7 bases). The V end was cut by 5 bases, the J end by 6 bases, with 13 bases between. Germline CDR1 SGHVS, CDR2 FNYEAQ. This CDR3 region has 13 residues. CDR3 in amino acids: CASSPQGGKTQYF. The CDR3 nucleotides are TGTGCCAGCAGCCCCCAGGGGGGTAAGACCCAGTACTTC.

The chain is built from TRBV7-9 and TRBJ1-4; TRBD1 agrees at 8 bases. The J segment lost 8 bases and the V segment lost 5 bases, leaving 13 bases of the junction unmatched. Looked up from germline, CDR1 is SEHNR and CDR2 is FQNEAQ (reference sequence). The CDR3 length is 16 residues. The CDR3 DNA sequence: TGTGCCAGCAGCCCCCCCCAGGGGGCCGCTTGGGAAAAACTGTTTTTT. Its protein is CASSPPQGAAWEKLFF.

V usage is TRBV5-1 and J usage is TRBJ2-7, with D possibly being TRBD1 (6 bases). CDR3 length: 14 amino acids. The germline gives CDR1 SGHRS, CDR2 YFSETQ. The V end lost 1 base, the J end lost 2 bases, and 10 bases lay between the germline ends. CDR3 DNA: TGCGCCAGCAGCTTGTCAGGGGAGACCTACGAGCAGTACTTC. Residues: CASSLSGETYEQYF.

The chain employs TRBV11-2 and TRBJ2-5, with D perhaps TRBD1 or TRBD2 (5 bases each). From germline, CDR1 is SGHAT and CDR2 FQNNGV. Trimming took off 0 bases at V and 7 bases at J, with 12 bases between the two ends. The CDR3 is made up of 14 amino acids. The CDR3 is CASSLDAGAATQYF. DNA of the CDR3: TGTGCCAGCAGCTTAGATGCCGGGGCTGCGACCCAGTACTTC.

In DNA, the CDR3 is TGTGCCGCCGGGAGATTCGGGCTCAGGTGGTTGGATGGCAATCAGCCCCAGCATTTT. As protein: CAAGRFGLRWLDGNQPQHF. This chain links TRBV19 with TRBJ1-5; D call uncertain. Trimming shortened V by 11 bases and J by 2 bases, and 31 bases separated the two germline ends. This CDR3 region has 19 residues. The V gene's germline CDR1 is LNHDA and CDR2 SQIVND (reference sequence).

The chain joins TRBV7-2 to TRBJ2-2; weak D call: TRBD1 (6 bases). CDR3 length equals 16 residues. The V end was cut by 1 base, the J end by 1 base, with 10 bases between. CDR1 is SGHTA, CDR2 FQGNSA, per germline. CDR3 protein: CASSLGGRGNTGELFF. As DNA, the CDR3 is TGTGCCAGCAGCTTAGGCGGCAGGGGGAACACCGGGGAGCTGTTTTTT.

V is TRBV7-2 and J is TRBJ2-1, with a tentative D call TRBD1 (5 bases). This CDR3 comprises 16 residues. Trimming removed 1 base at V and 9 bases at J, with 19 bases between. CDR1 SGHTA and CDR2 FQGNSA come from the germline V gene. The CDR3 nucleotides read TGTGCCAGCAGCTTAGAATTTACAGGCGCCAGGCGTGAGCAGTTCTTC. This translates into CASSLEFTGARREQFF.

This chain joins TRBV6-6 and TRBJ1-5; 10 positions agree with TRBD1. Trimming removed 6 bases from V and 2 bases from J; junction bases left unmatched: 7. CDR1 is MNHNY, CDR2 SVGAGI, per germline (reference sequence). The length of the CDR3 is 16 residues. DNA for the CDR3: TGTGCCAGCAGACGACAGGGGGCGCATGGCAATCAGCCCCAGCATTTT. Amino acids: CASRRQGAHGNQPQHF.

This clone was counted once. The gene calls are TRBV4-3 and TRBJ1-2; D may be TRBD1 (5 bases). The CDR3 contains 15 residues. CDR1 and CDR2 (germline): LGHNA, YSLEER. The V and J ends lost 0 bases and 3 bases respectively, with 11 bases between them. CDR3 region: CASSQELQDYYGYTF. In nucleotides, the CDR3 is TGCGCCAGCAGCCAAGAATTACAGGATTACTATGGCTACACCTTC.

This clone was seen only a few times. The sample carries other DNA sequences with the same CDR3. The V gene is TRBV18, the J gene TRBJ1-1; D possibly corresponds to TRBD1 (5 bases). CDR1 and CDR2 from the germline V gene are KGHSH and LQKENI. The CDR3 consists of 13 residues. With 3 bases removed from V and 4 bases from J, the gap between germline ends came to 9 bases. CDR3 coding DNA: TGTGCCAGCTCACCGCCAGGGAGCACTGAAGCTTTCTTT. As protein: CASSPPGSTEAFF.

This chain connects TRBV27 to TRBJ1-1, with a possible D match to TRBD1 (6 bases). V gave up 2 bases and J gave up 4 bases, with 17 bases separating them. The CDR3 contains 16 residues. Germline assignment: CDR1 MNHEY and CDR2 SMNVEV (reference sequence). CDR3 in amino acids: CASSLLGGTRGTEAFF. The DNA for the CDR3 is TGTGCCAGCAGTTTACTTGGGGGCACGCGGGGCACTGAAGCTTTCTTT.

This chain connects TRBV6-4 to TRBJ2-3; D unclear. Germline V gene data show CDR1 as MRHNA and CDR2 as SNTAGT. The ends were cut back, 4 bases at V and 1 base at J, with 6 bases in the middle. There are 13 residues in the CDR3. The CDR3 DNA reads TGTGCCAGCAGTGCCGCAGGCACAGATACGCAGTATTTT. Its translation is CASSAAGTDTQYF.

This chain uses TRBV4-2 with TRBJ2-1, with TRBD2 matching over 15 bases. Germline V gives CDR1 LGHNA, CDR2 YNFKEQ. The V and J ends lost 2 bases and 1 base, in that order; junction bases with no gene match: 9. The CDR3 is 20 amino acids. CDR3 residues: CASSQKRRTSGGGSYNEQFF. The CDR3 region has the DNA TGTGCCAGCAGCCAAAAAAGGCGGACTAGCGGGGGGGGTTCCTACAATGAGCAGTTCTTC.

The J gene is TRBJ2-1, the V gene TRBV7-2; unclear D gene. The CDR3 consists of 13 residues. Germline-derived CDR1 and CDR2 are SGHTA and FQGNSA. The germline V and J ends were trimmed by 5 bases and 5 bases, with 10 bases remaining between them. The CDR3 sequence: CASSLGSDNEQFF. The CDR3, as DNA: TGTGCCAGCAGCCTTGGAAGCGACAATGAGCAGTTCTTC. The variable domain in full, with the rest retrieved from reference TRBV7-2 and TRBJ2-1, is GAGVSQSPSNKVTEKGKDVELRCDPISGHTALYWYRQSLGQGLEFLIYFQGNSAPDKSGLPSDRFSAERTGGSVSTLTIQRTQQEDSAVYLCASSLGSDNEQFFGPGTRLTVL.

This clone was found once. The chain is built from TRBV19 and TRBJ1-1, with D maybe TRBD1 (6 bases). The CDR3 is 17 amino acids. Trimming removed 5 bases from V and 4 bases from J, with 23 bases in between. The germline CDR1 and CDR2 sequences are LNHDA and SQIVND (reference sequence). CDR3 amino acids: CASSGGAAQSLGTEAFF. The CDR3 coding sequence is TGTGCCAGTAGTGGGGGGGCAGCCCAATCCTTGGGCACTGAAGCTTTCTTT.

This clone is a singleton in its sample. CDR3: CASSLNGRNYGYTF. The CDR3 DNA reads TGTGCCAGCAGCTTAAACGGGCGTAACTATGGCTACACCTTC. The V and J genes are TRBV5-4 and TRBJ1-2; D is undetermined. V shed 2 bases and J shed 1 base, with 9 bases lying between them. CDR3 length: 14 amino acids. CDR1 and CDR2 (germline): SGHNT, YYREEE (reference sequence).

This clone was observed once. The chain combines TRBV2 with TRBJ2-1; D call uncertain. Germline CDR1 reads SNHLY; CDR2 reads FYNNEI. The V gene lost 1 base and the J gene lost 8 bases, with 15 bases spanning the gap. The CDR3 covers 15 residues. CDR3 DNA: TGTGCCAGCAGTGAAGGCCCCCACCCCATCGATGAGCAGTTCTTC. This translates into CASSEGPHPIDEQFF.

The genes are TRBV7-2 and TRBJ2-1; D possibly corresponds to TRBD2 (5 bases). CDR1 is SGHTA, CDR2 FQGNSA, per germline. The germline V and J ends were trimmed by 5 bases and 6 bases, with 17 bases remaining between them. The CDR3 runs 15 residues. Written as DNA, the CDR3 is TGTGCCAGCAGCCAAGCGGTCAACCCCCCCAATGAGCAGTTCTTC. It specifies CASSQAVNPPNEQFF.

The chain employs TRBV6-4 and TRBJ1-1; perhaps TRBD1 as D (5 bases). V lost 5 bases to trimming and J lost 10 bases, with 11 bases between them. The CDR3 runs 11 residues. Germline loops: CDR1 MRHNA, CDR2 SNTAGT. CDR3 bases: TGTGCCAGCAGTAATATGGGGCGAGCTTTCTTT. This encodes CASSNMGRAFF.

The J gene is TRBJ2-7, the V gene TRBV7-2; D is unresolved. CDR3 size: 14 residues. The V end was cut by 3 bases, the J end by 2 bases, with 11 bases between. Germline assignment: CDR1 SGHTA and CDR2 FQGNSA. CDR3 DNA sequence: TGTGCCAGCAGCTTGAGCCACGTGGCCTACGAGCAGTACTTC. Its protein is CASSLSHVAYEQYF.

This clone was observed a few times. This rearrangement joins TRBV19 to TRBJ1-5, with D maybe TRBD1 (5 bases). V lost 7 bases, J lost 5 bases, and 15 bases lay in between. The germline CDR1 and CDR2 sequences are LNHDA and SQIVND (reference sequence). This CDR3 spans 14 amino acids. The CDR3 loop is CASNEGPGHQPQHF. DNA of the CDR3: TGTGCCAGTAATGAGGGTCCGGGGCATCAGCCCCAGCATTTT. The full variable domain, its missing parts supplied by reference TRBV19 and TRBJ1-5, is DGGITQSPKYLFRKEGQNVTLSCEQNLNHDAMYWYRQDPGQGLRLIYYSQIVNDFQKGDIAEGYSVSREKKESFPLTVTSAQKNPTAFYLCASNEGPGHQPQHFGDGTRLSIL.

This chain links TRBV5-8 with TRBJ1-2, with 8 bases that match TRBD1. Per the germline V gene, CDR1 is SGHTS and CDR2 is YDEGEE. V shed 6 bases and J 4 bases; nucleotides not matched to a gene: 11. This CDR3 contains 15 residues. CDR3: CASTDGTGSLYGYTF. The CDR3 DNA is TGTGCCAGCACCGACGGGACAGGATCCCTCTATGGCTACACCTTC.

The rearrangement links TRBV10-2 to TRBJ2-2, with a weak D call TRBD1 (6 bases). Trimming removed 1 base at V and 2 bases at J, with 11 bases between. This CDR3 has 16 amino acids. The germline CDR1 and CDR2 sequences are WSHSY and SAAADI. The CDR3 DNA is TGCGCCAGCAGTGAGTTGGGACATATAAACACCGGGGAGCTGTTTTTT. Translation: CASSELGHINTGELFF.

This clone was counted between two and nine times. V is TRBV30 and J is TRBJ1-6, with D unclear. V was shortened by 3 bases and J by 6 bases, with 15 bases between the two germline ends. The CDR3 is 15 amino acids. Germline V gene data show CDR1 as GTSNPN and CDR2 as SVGIG (reference sequence). Here the CDR3 reads CAWSEIAGGNSPLHF. DNA for the CDR3: TGTGCCTGGAGCGAAATAGCCGGCGGTAATTCACCCCTCCACTTT. The full variable domain, completed using reference TRBV30 and TRBJ1-6, is SQTIHQWPATLVQPVGSPLSLECTVEGTSNPNLYWYRQAAGRGLQLLFYSVGIGQISSEVPQNLSASRPQDRQFILSSKKLLLSDSGFYLCAWSEIAGGNSPLHFGNGTRLTVT.

This chain links TRBV7-9 with TRBJ2-3; 10 nucleotides align to TRBD2. The J segment lost 6 bases and the V segment lost 5 bases, leaving 8 bases of the junction unmatched. CDR3 length: 15 residues. Germline CDR1 is SEHNR and CDR2 is FQNEAQ (reference sequence). CDR3 amino acids: CASSQAGGGLDTQYF. The CDR3 nucleotides read TGTGCCAGCAGCCAAGCGGGGGGGGGATTGGATACGCAGTATTTT.

This chain connects TRBV5-4 to TRBJ1-1; no reliable D call. CDR1 is SGHNT and CDR2 is YYREEE in the germline V gene (reference sequence). Deletions cut 3 bases from V and 0 bases from J, with 12 bases between. The CDR3 sequence is 15 residues long. CDR3 coding DNA: TGTGCCAGCAGCTCCTGGTCGACGGTGAACACTGAAGCTTTCTTT. It encodes CASSSWSTVNTEAFF.

The rearrangement joins TRBV5-1 to TRBJ1-5; no clear D gene. This CDR3 is 14 amino acids long. V gave up 6 bases and J gave up 4 bases, with 14 bases separating them. From germline, CDR1 is SGHRS and CDR2 YFSETQ. CDR3 bases: TGCGCCAGCATCGGGAGTAAGAGGAATCAGCCCCAGCATTTT. It specifies CASIGSKRNQPQHF.

The chain has TRBV27 and TRBJ1-2, with a possible D match to TRBD1 (5 bases). The CDR3 is made up of 14 amino acids. The germline V and J ends were trimmed by 2 bases and 8 bases, with 15 bases remaining between them. From germline, CDR1 is MNHEY and CDR2 SMNVEV (reference sequence). In DNA, the CDR3 is TGTGCCAGCAGTTTAAGGGGATACCCCGGGGGCTACACCTTC. This encodes CASSLRGYPGGYTF.

The chain employs TRBV28 and TRBJ1-5; D remains ambiguous. Per germline, CDR1 MDHEN and CDR2 SYDVKM. This CDR3 has 15 residues. The V end was cut by 5 bases, the J end by 2 bases, with 13 bases between. The DNA of the CDR3 is TGTGCCAGCAGTCTCGTGAGGTTTGGCAATCAGCCCCAGCATTTT. Protein product: CASSLVRFGNQPQHF.

The CDR3 nucleotides read TGTGCCAGCAGGACGGGGACTGAAGCTTTCTTT. Its protein product is CASRTGTEAFF. V usage is TRBV6-5 and J usage is TRBJ1-1; D is unresolved. V lost 6 bases and J lost 5, with 7 bases in between. This CDR3 is 11 amino acids long. Germline values: CDR1 MNHEY, CDR2 SVGAGI.

V gene TRBV4-1 combines with J gene TRBJ2-5; 8 bases are shared with TRBD1. This CDR3 contains 15 residues. Germline-derived CDR1 and CDR2 are MGHRA and YSYEKL. The V gene end was trimmed by 1 base and the J gene end by 4 bases; junction bases not matched to a gene: 5. The CDR3, as DNA: TGCGCCAGCAGCCAAGCGGGCAGGGGGCTAGAGACCCAGTACTTC. Its protein is CASSQAGRGLETQYF.